What follows are 7 T cell receptor beta chains derived from one specimen sequenced in a study of shared clonotypes between healthy human individuals. This table comes from immunoSEQ multiplex PCR, and its TCRdb copy is limited to in-frame clones, with some not included. The sample has roughly 640,000 clones, approximately 97% seen once. The specimen was naive CD4+ T cells sorted from blood. Subset: CD45RA+ positively selected. Receptors were obtained from a woman aged 25 to 39 in good health.

The chain couples TRBV28 to TRBJ2-5; D not certain. Germline lookup yields CDR1 MDHEN and CDR2 SYDVKM. The V end lost 4 bases, the J end lost 4 bases, and 13 bases lay between the germline ends. The CDR3 extends over 14 amino acids. The CDR3 spells CASSSRTILETQYF. The CDR3 nucleotides read TGTGCCAGCAGTTCCCGGACCATATTAGAGACCCAGTACTTC.

This chain uses TRBV27 with TRBJ1-1; D is unclear. V was pared by 5 bases and J by 0 bases, with 13 bases between. This CDR3 has 15 residues. The germline gives CDR1 MNHEY, CDR2 SMNVEV (reference sequence). This CDR3 is CASSDLNRVNTEAFF. The CDR3, as DNA: TGTGCCAGCAGTGACCTCAATAGAGTGAACACTGAAGCTTTCTTT.

This chain links TRBV28 with TRBJ1-2; 7 bases are shared with TRBD1. CDR1 is MDHEN, CDR2 SYDVKM, per germline. The CDR3 covers 14 residues. The ends lost 6 bases at V and 4 bases at J; junction bases unmatched: 8. CDR3 DNA: TGTGCCAGCAGACTCCCACAGGGGATCTATGGCTACACCTTC. As protein: CASRLPQGIYGYTF.

The chain couples TRBV28 to TRBJ2-7; the D gene is possibly TRBD1 (6 bases). In germline, CDR1 is MDHEN, CDR2 SYDVKM. The CDR3 length is 14 residues. Between the trimmed V and J ends, which lost 6 bases and 0 bases, there was a span of 12 bases. CDR3 in amino acids: CASRVTGSSYEQYF. DNA of the CDR3: TGTGCCAGCAGGGTAACAGGGTCCTCCTACGAGCAGTACTTC.

J is TRBJ1-4 and V is TRBV28, with D perhaps matching TRBD1 (5 bases). Deletions cut 3 bases from V and 3 bases from J, with 11 bases between. Germline values: CDR1 MDHEN, CDR2 SYDVKM. The CDR3 is 15 residues long. DNA of the CDR3: TGTGCCAGCAGTTTGGGACCGCCGGCTAATGAAAAACTGTTTTTT. Translation: CASSLGPPANEKLFF.

On this clone: Other DNA sequences within the sample encode an identical CDR3. This rearrangement joins TRBV4-1 to TRBJ2-7, with 13 bases matching TRBD2. The CDR3 covers 15 residues. V lost 3 bases to trimming and J lost 4 bases; unmatched junction nucleotides: 3. CDR1 and CDR2 (germline): MGHRA, YSYEKL. In DNA form, the CDR3 reads TGCGCCAGCAGCCAGGGGACTAGCGGGATTTACGAGCAGTACTTC. Translation: CASSQGTSGIYEQYF.

The rearrangement uses TRBV5-1 and TRBJ1-2; TRBD1 is a possible D gene (5 bases). The CDR3 totals 14 residues. Germline V lookup: CDR1 SGHRS, CDR2 YFSETQ. With 3 bases removed from V and 5 bases from J, the gap between germline ends came to 14 bases. The CDR3 is CASSWGGDLYGYTF. The CDR3 DNA follows: TGCGCCAGCAGCTGGGGCGGGGATCTATATGGCTACACCTTC.